The 17 T cell receptor beta chains below were found in one sample sequenced in a study of T cell responses to AZD1222 COVID-19 vaccine. Method: immunoSEQ multiplex PCR; TCRdb's copy keeps in-frame clones and lacks some. The table includes about 200,000 clones, approximately 90% detected once. Specimen: peripheral blood, collected 28 days after the second dose of the MenACWY control vaccine. The receptors originated from an adult who received the MenACWY meningococcal vaccine as a control.

This clone was seen just once. V gene TRBV12-3 or TRBV12-4 combines with J gene TRBJ2-5; no clear D. This CDR3 region has 12 residues. The V end was cut by 3 bases, the J end by 5 bases, with 7 bases between. The CDR3 loop is CASSFAVETQYF. The DNA of the CDR3 is TGTGCCAGCAGTTTTGCGGTCGAGACCCAGTACTTC.

The chain recombines TRBV6-1 with TRBJ2-5, with 13 bases matching TRBD2. After removal of 0 bases from V and 5 bases from J, the junction contained 9 bases not matched to a gene. Germline V lookup: CDR1 MNHNS, CDR2 SASEGT. This CDR3 is 18 amino acids long. CDR3 DNA sequence: TGTGCCAGCAGTGAAGCGCTACCGGGGACTAGCGGGATTGAGACCCAGTACTTC. Translating gives CASSEALPGTSGIETQYF.

The rearrangement joins TRBV9 to TRBJ1-3; D is undetermined. This CDR3 is 14 amino acids long. V lost 3 bases, J lost 0 bases, and 7 bases lay in between. Germline lookup yields CDR1 SGDLS and CDR2 YYNGEE. The chain's CDR3 is CASSGYGSGNTIYF. The DNA for the CDR3 is TGTGCCAGCAGCGGTTATGGCTCTGGAAACACCATATATTTT.

The chain joins TRBV7-9 to TRBJ2-6, with TRBD1 as a possible D gene (6 bases). CDR3 length equals 19 residues. The germline V gene has CDR1 SEHNR and CDR2 FQNEAQ (reference sequence). V was shortened by 2 bases and J by 0 bases, with 17 bases between the two germline ends. The CDR3 bases are TGTGCCAGCAGCTTATTTGTCCGACAGGCAACCTCTGGGGCCAACGTCCTGACTTTC. Translated: CASSLFVRQATSGANVLTF.

The chain links TRBV19 to TRBJ1-4; D gene unclear. In germline, CDR1 is LNHDA, CDR2 SQIVND (reference sequence). The V end was cut by 1 base, the J end by 4 bases, with 7 bases between. The CDR3 has 14 residues. CDR3 DNA: TGTGCCAGTAGTATAGCACAATATAATGAAAAACTGTTTTTT. Translating gives CASSIAQYNEKLFF.

The chain links TRBV6-5 to TRBJ1-6; D unresolved. This CDR3 is 14 amino acids long. Trimming removed 6 bases at V and 10 bases at J, with 16 bases between. Germline V gene lookup returns CDR1 MNHEY and CDR2 SVGAGI. The CDR3 DNA reads TGTGCCAGCAGGAACCCGGGCGGAATATCACCCCTCCACTTT. It is translated as CASRNPGGISPLHF.

A single count supports this clone. V usage is TRBV14 and J usage is TRBJ1-2; the D is unclear. Germline loops: CDR1 SGHDN, CDR2 FVKESK. Trimming took 1 base from V and 4 from J, leaving 7 bases between them. This CDR3 is 13 amino acids long. The CDR3 coding sequence is TGTGCCAGCAGCCAAGCCCGGATCTATGGCTACACCTTC. Its translation: CASSQARIYGYTF. The variable domain in full, with the rest retrieved from reference TRBV14 and TRBJ1-2, is EAGVTQFPSHSVIEKGQTVTLRCDPISGHDNLYWYRRVMGKEIKFLLHFVKESKQDESGMPNNRFLAERTGGTYSTLKVQPAELEDSGVYFCASSQARIYGYTFGSGTRLTVV.

The CDR3 region is CATSRDMAARSGNTIYF. The CDR3 DNA reads TGTGCCACCAGCAGAGATATGGCAGCCCGCTCTGGAAACACCATATATTTT. V usage is TRBV15 and J usage is TRBJ1-3; the D is unclear. CDR1 is LNHNV and CDR2 is YYDKDF in the germline V gene (reference sequence). This CDR3 is 17 amino acids long. Trimming stripped 0 bases from V and 0 bases from J, with 12 bases between. Using reference TRBV15 and TRBJ1-3 for the parts outside the CDR3, the full variable domain is DAMVIQNPRYQVTQFGKPVTLSCSQTLNHNVMYWYQQKSSQAPKLLFHYYDKDFNNEADTPDNFQSRRPNTSFCFLDIRSPGLGDTAMYLCATSRDMAARSGNTIYFGEGSWLTVV.

This chain uses TRBV19 with TRBJ1-2; D gene uncertain. V was cut by 4 bases and J by 4 bases, with 10 bases left in between. The V gene's germline CDR1 is LNHDA and CDR2 SQIVND (reference sequence). There are 13 residues in the CDR3. CDR3 DNA sequence: TGTGCCAGTAGTAGTAAGGTTTTCTATGGCTACACCTTC. Translation: CASSSKVFYGYTF.

This clone was detected a few times. V and J are TRBV12-3 or TRBV12-4 and TRBJ2-2; D remains ambiguous. The CDR3 covers 13 residues. With 2 bases removed from V and 1 base from J, the gap between germline ends came to 2 bases. This chain's CDR3 is CASSLRNTGELFF. CDR3 DNA: TGTGCCAGCAGTTTAAGGAACACCGGGGAGCTGTTTTTT.

The chain employs TRBV7-3 and TRBJ2-1; TRBD2 agrees at 8 bases. Looked up from germline, CDR1 is SGHTA and CDR2 is FQGTGA. V lost 0 bases and J lost 7; bases outside the gene matches: 5. The CDR3 covers 15 residues. The chain's CDR3 is CASSLTGRARNEQFF. CDR3 DNA: TGTGCCAGCAGCTTAACCGGGAGGGCGAGGAATGAGCAGTTCTTC.

This clone was detected only once. CDR3 residues: CASTFGSEQYF. CDR3 bases: TGTGCCAGCACCTTTGGTTCCGAGCAGTACTTC. The V call is TRBV7-8, the J call TRBJ2-7; D is unresolved. The CDR3 length is 11 residues. Trimming left V 7 bases short and J 6 bases short, with 10 bases between. Germline CDR1 SGHVS, CDR2 FQNEAQ.

The chain links TRBV5-8 to TRBJ2-1; 9 nucleotides match TRBD2. The ends lost 0 bases at V and 2 bases at J; junction bases unmatched: 3. This CDR3 region has 16 residues. The germline gives CDR1 SGHTS, CDR2 YDEGEE. CDR3 amino acids: CASSLAGGRAYNEQFF. CDR3 nucleotide sequence: TGTGCCAGCAGCTTGGCCGGCGGGAGGGCCTACAATGAGCAGTTCTTC.

The chain recombines TRBV21-1 with TRBJ1-1; the table calls TRBD1, which could not be checked here. TRBV21-1 is labeled a pseudogene. CDR3 length equals 15 residues. This CDR3 reads CARTGRSMRNTEAFF. The CDR3 region has the DNA TGTGCCAGAACAGGGAGATCCATGAGAAACACTGAAGCTTTCTTT.

The chain is built from TRBV5-6 and TRBJ2-3; 13 nucleotides agree with TRBD2. From germline, CDR1 is SGHDT and CDR2 YYEEEE. The CDR3 has 17 amino acids. V trimming: 5 bases; J trimming: 0 bases; junction bases outside the gene matches: 6. For the CDR3, the DNA is TGTGCCAGCAGACGGGGACTAGCGGGGTATAGCACAGATACGCAGTATTTT. It encodes CASRRGLAGYSTDTQYF.

The genes are TRBV2 and TRBJ1-6; D not certain. With 8 bases removed from V and 7 bases from J, the gap between germline ends came to 12 bases. CDR1 is SNHLY and CDR2 is FYNNEI in the germline V gene. The CDR3 totals 13 residues. CDR3 DNA: TGTGCCAGCTCCTCAGACCGGAATTCACCCCTCCACTTT. Encoded protein: CASSSDRNSPLHF.

This clone was counted a single time. The V call is TRBV7-6, the J call TRBJ2-1, with 7 bases lining up with TRBD2. The V and J ends lost 2 bases and 5 bases, in that order; junction bases with no gene match: 6. The CDR3 loop spans 15 amino acids. CDR1 and CDR2 from the germline V gene are SGHVS and FNYEAQ. The CDR3 DNA is TGTGCCAGCAGCTTATCGCTAGCGGTTCACAATGAGCAGTTCTTC. Translated: CASSLSLAVHNEQFF.